A single sample is the source of the 3 T cell receptor beta chains below, sequenced in a study of blood T cell repertoires in COVID-19. Sequenced by immunoSEQ multiplex PCR; TCRdb stores in-frame clones only, minus some. The repertoire holds about 300,000 clones, with roughly 91% as singletons. The sequenced sample was peripheral blood. The receptor set was obtained from a woman aged 30 to 39 with COVID-19, enrolled during active disease.

The V call is TRBV2, the J call TRBJ2-7; tentative D call: TRBD1 (5 bases). V dropped 2 bases and J dropped 3 bases, with 8 bases sitting between them. The CDR3 loop spans 13 amino acids. The germline V gene encodes CDR1 SNHLY and CDR2 FYNNEI. The DNA of the CDR3 is TGTGCCAGCAGTGAAAGACAGCTCTACGAGCAGTACTTC. Translated: CASSERQLYEQYF.

The rearrangement joins TRBV7-3 to TRBJ2-1; TRBD2 agrees at 15 bases. V was clipped by 4 bases and J by 8 bases; unmatched bases: 3. The CDR3 has 15 amino acids. Germline V gene lookup returns CDR1 SGHTA and CDR2 FQGTGA. The CDR3 spells CASSSGLAGGYEQFF. The CDR3 DNA sequence: TGTGCCAGCAGCTCGGGACTAGCGGGGGGATATGAGCAGTTCTTC.

The chain employs TRBV14 and TRBJ1-2; the match to TRBD1 covers 9 bases. The CDR3 extends over 15 amino acids. V shed 3 bases and J 0 bases; nucleotides not matched to a gene: 2. In germline, CDR1 is SGHDN, CDR2 FVKESK. This CDR3 is CASSHTGGTNYGYTF. The CDR3 DNA reads as TGTGCCAGCAGCCATACAGGGGGCACTAACTATGGCTACACCTTC.